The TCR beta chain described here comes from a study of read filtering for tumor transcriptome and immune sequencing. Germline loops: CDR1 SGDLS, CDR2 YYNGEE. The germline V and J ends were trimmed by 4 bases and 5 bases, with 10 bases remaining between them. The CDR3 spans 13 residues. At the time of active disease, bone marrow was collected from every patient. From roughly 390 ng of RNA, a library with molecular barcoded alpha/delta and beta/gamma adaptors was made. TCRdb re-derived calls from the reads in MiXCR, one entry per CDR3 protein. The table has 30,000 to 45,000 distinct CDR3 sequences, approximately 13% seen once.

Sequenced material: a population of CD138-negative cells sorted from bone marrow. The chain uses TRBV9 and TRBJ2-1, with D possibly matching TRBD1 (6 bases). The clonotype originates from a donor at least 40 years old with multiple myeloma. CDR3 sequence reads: CASSPKGDNEQFF. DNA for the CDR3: TGTGCCAGCAGCCCAAAGGGGGACAATGAGCAGTTCTTC.